Sequencing of this T cell receptor beta chain was carried out in a study of T cells in Graves' hyperthyroidism and ophthalmopathy. General study points: The majority of expanded thyroid clonotypes above 0.001 also appeared in blood.

Under 3 months was the duration of disease in ophthalmopathy patients, who also had a Clinical Activity Score of at least 3 and a NOSPECS grade of at least 4. Patients were excluded because of uncontrolled infection, other autoimmune disease, pregnancy or lactation. The CDR3 runs to 16 residues. CDR1 and CDR2 from the germline V gene are ENHRY and SYGVKD. The ends lost 6 bases at V and 2 bases at J; junction bases unmatched: 10. RNA transcripts were the template for amplifying TCR beta CDR3 regions. Using the HTBI primer set, a first-round RT-PCR was run on the TCR CDR3. Each CDR3 protein gets one entry after TCRdb re-called the multiplex PCR reads with MiXCR. This table has 250,000 or so distinct CDR3 sequences, 15% to 20% appearing once. This clonotype has at least ten counts. Its antigen is as yet unknown.

This TCR came from a woman aged 18-29 years with Graves' ophthalmopathy. The rearrangement uses TRBV10-3 and TRBJ2-7; 10 bases are a match to TRBD1. The sequenced sample consisted of blood. CDR3 protein: CAIRRPGTGAPYEQYF. For the CDR3, the DNA is TGTGCCATCAGGAGACCCGGGACAGGGGCTCCCTACGAGCAGTACTTC.